These 21 T cell receptor beta chains came from one sample sequenced in a study of spatial heterogeneity in lung cancer. Study outcomes and limitations: How many expanded intratumoral alpha and beta TCRs were present tracked the tumor mutation count, which was a count of nonsynonymous mutations.

Specified time point: sample taken at primary tumor resection. No cognate antigen is known for these TCRs. TCRdb ran MiXCR on the 5' RACE reads and lists one entry per CDR3 protein. The sample records around 300 distinct CDR3 sequences, around half being singletons. The sample consisted of lung tumor tissue, taken at surgery. These receptors were collected from a male donor with early-stage non-small cell lung cancer.

About this clonotype: At one end the junction does not follow the germline gene, possibly because of a read error. In a library made to pick up alpha chains, this beta chain is a stray read with a size that means little. The genes are TRBV7-7 and TRBJ2-5; 8 nucleotides agree with TRBD2. Per the germline V gene, CDR1 is SSHAT and CDR2 is FNYEAQ (reference sequence). CDR3 size: 15 residues. CDR3 region: CASSLGAGVQETQYF. CDR3 nucleotides: TGTGCTAGCAGCTTAGGAGCGGGAGTACAAGAGACCCAGTACTTC.

Worth noting for this clonotype: One junction end disagrees with the germline gene, perhaps due to a read error. This beta chain turned up in a library designed for alpha chains; as an off-target read, its abundance says little. This chain joins TRBV12-3 or TRBV12-4 and TRBJ2-7; 11 nucleotides agree with TRBD2. This CDR3 has 14 residues. The CDR3, as DNA: TGTGCCAGCAGCTTAGCGGGAGGGAATTACGAGCAGTACTTC. Translated: CASSLAGGNYEQYF.

With respect to this clonotype: A library prepared for alpha chains yielded this beta chain as an off-target read; its size is of little meaning. The chain uses TRBV28 and TRBJ2-7; D is unresolved. V was shortened by 2 bases and J by 7 bases, with 9 bases between the two germline ends. The CDR3 consists of 12 residues. The germline gives CDR1 MDHEN, CDR2 SYDVKM. The CDR3 sequence: CASSLDLWEQYF. The CDR3 nucleotides are TGTGCCAGCAGTTTAGATCTGTGGGAGCAGTACTTC.

The table lists this clonotype with a few counts. This beta chain is an off-target read within a library intended for alpha chains, so its frequency means little. V is TRBV3-1 and J is TRBJ2-5; the match to TRBD2 covers 12 bases. Germline lookup yields CDR1 LGHDT and CDR2 YNNKEL (reference sequence). V lost 1 base and J lost 5; bases outside the gene matches: 5. The CDR3 runs 16 residues. CDR3 region: CASSQGLAGGHETQYF. CDR3 DNA: TGTGCCAGCAGCCAAGGCCTAGCGGGAGGGCATGAGACCCAGTACTTC.

In this sample, this clonotype is hyperexpanded (1% or more). This beta chain turned up in a library designed for alpha chains; as an off-target read, its abundance says little. V usage is TRBV7-8 and J usage is TRBJ2-7, with 7 nucleotides matching TRBD2. V lost 5 bases, J lost 7 bases, and 11 bases stayed unmatched. This CDR3 region has 14 residues. CDR1 and CDR2 (germline): SGHVS, FQNEAQ. The CDR3 nucleotides read TGTGCCAGCAGCCCTGGCGGGAGTTTTGGGGAGCAGTACTTC. Amino acid sequence: CASSPGGSFGEQYF.

As for this clonotype: With the library built for alpha chains, this beta chain is off target and its frequency is not meaningful. The J gene is TRBJ2-7, the V gene TRBV5-1, with D possibly being TRBD2 (6 bases). This CDR3 has 14 residues. Trimming cost V 1 base and J 5 bases, with 13 bases left between them. Germline CDR1 and CDR2: SGHRS and YFSETQ. The chain's CDR3 is CASSLIREANEQYF. The CDR3 DNA sequence: TGCGCCAGCAGCTTGATCAGGGAGGCCAACGAGCAGTACTTC. Variable domain in full (rest from reference TRBV5-1 and TRBJ2-7): KAGVTQTPRYLIKTRGQQVTLSCSPISGHRSVSWYQQTPGQGLQFLFEYFSETQRNKGNFPGRFSGRQFSNSRSEMNVSTLELGDSALYLCASSLIREANEQYFGPGTRLTVT.

By share, this clonotype counts as hyperexpanded (1% or more). Since it is a stray read in a library aimed at alpha chains, this beta chain has a size that is not meaningful. The V call is TRBV6-5, the J call TRBJ2-1; D uncertain. Germline lookup yields CDR1 MNHEY and CDR2 SVGAGI. V was cut by 4 bases and J by 1 base, with 8 bases left in between. The CDR3 consists of 14 residues. The CDR3 nucleotides read TGTGCCAGCAGTTTAAGCCGATCCTACAATGAGCAGTTCTTC. Translation: CASSLSRSYNEQFF.

A word on this clonotype: Being off target in a library aimed at alpha chains, this beta chain has a size of little meaning. The chain employs TRBV6-1 and TRBJ1-1, with D unresolved. The ends were cut back, 0 bases at V and 0 bases at J, with 2 bases in the middle. Germline V gives CDR1 MNHNS, CDR2 SASEGT. This CDR3 has 13 amino acids. The CDR3 region is CASSEALNTEAFF. The CDR3 region has the DNA TGTGCCAGCAGTGAAGCCCTGAACACTGAAGCTTTCTTT.

Only a few counts were recorded for this clonotype. This beta chain turned up in a library designed for alpha chains; as an off-target read, its abundance says little. V usage is TRBV7-8 and J usage is TRBJ2-7, with no clear D. This CDR3 spans 16 amino acids. The V end was cut by 1 base, the J end by 0 bases, with 13 bases between. Germline V gives CDR1 SGHVS, CDR2 FQNEAQ. The CDR3 sequence is CASSLGPRSSSYEQYF. In DNA form, the CDR3 reads TGTGCCAGCAGCTTAGGGCCCAGGTCCAGCTCCTACGAGCAGTACTTC.

Of note for this clonotype: The size of this beta chain means little, since it is a stray read in a library made for alpha chains. The V and J genes are TRBV5-1 and TRBJ2-1, with 7 positions matching TRBD2. The CDR3 sequence is 14 residues long. V gave up 4 bases and J gave up 10 bases; unmatched junction bases: 11. The V gene's germline CDR1 is SGHRS and CDR2 YFSETQ. The CDR3 DNA sequence: TGCGCCAGCAGCACATCCCGCCGGGAGGACGAGCAGTTCTTC. Residues: CASSTSRREDEQFF. The complete variable domain, with remaining parts taken from reference TRBV5-1 and TRBJ2-1, reads KAGVTQTPRYLIKTRGQQVTLSCSPISGHRSVSWYQQTPGQGLQFLFEYFSETQRNKGNFPGRFSGRQFSNSRSEMNVSTLELGDSALYLCASSTSRREDEQFFGPGTRLTVL.

Remarks on this clonotype: Little can be read into the size of this beta chain, an off-target read in a library designed for alpha chains. This chain joins TRBV2 and TRBJ1-1; tentative D call: TRBD1 (6 bases). This CDR3 has 15 amino acids. The germline CDR1 and CDR2 sequences are SNHLY and FYNNEI. With 6 bases removed from V and 0 bases from J, the gap between germline ends came to 14 bases. Here the CDR3 reads CASSGVGQMNTEAFF. In DNA, the CDR3 is TGTGCCAGCAGCGGGGTAGGACAGATGAACACTGAAGCTTTCTTT.

By its share, this clonotype is large (0.1 to 1%). The library was prepared for alpha chains; this beta chain is a stray read, so its frequency means little. The chain links TRBV20-1 to TRBJ1-1; D not resolved. Per the germline V gene, CDR1 is DFQATT and CDR2 is SNEGSKA (reference sequence). The CDR3 extends over 16 amino acids. The ends were cut back, 0 bases at V and 0 bases at J, with 14 bases in the middle. This CDR3 reads CSARDIGIGMNTEAFF. DNA of the CDR3: TGCAGTGCTAGAGATATAGGAATTGGAATGAACACTGAAGCTTTCTTT.

A note on this clonotype: A library prepared for alpha chains yielded this beta chain as an off-target read; its size is of little meaning. The rearrangement links TRBV12-3 or TRBV12-4 to TRBJ1-5; possibly TRBD1 for D (5 bases). V dropped 2 bases and J dropped 7 bases, with 12 bases sitting between them. CDR3 length equals 14 residues. The CDR3 DNA is TGTGCCAGCAGTTTATCAGGGCAGAAACAGCCCCAGCATTTT. As protein: CASSLSGQKQPQHF.

Points on this clonotype: As an off-target read in a library built for alpha chains, this beta chain has a frequency of little significance. The chain's CDR3 is CASTFSVNTEAFF. CDR3 sequence (DNA): TGTGCCAGCACGTTTTCGGTGAACACTGAAGCTTTCTTT. The chain is built from TRBV25-1 and TRBJ1-1; no firm D call. This CDR3 is 13 amino acids long. The germline gives CDR1 MGHDK, CDR2 SYGVNS. Trimming took 7 bases from V and 0 from J, leaving 9 bases between them.

Worth noting for this clonotype: This beta chain is off target for a library built for alpha chains, so its abundance means little. The V call is TRBV28, the J call TRBJ2-7, with D possibly TRBD1 on 5 matching bases. This CDR3 spans 13 amino acids. Germline lookup yields CDR1 MDHEN and CDR2 SYDVKM. The ends were cut back, 2 bases at V and 2 bases at J, with 7 bases in the middle. The CDR3: CASSLRGTYEQYF. In DNA, the CDR3 is TGTGCCAGCAGTTTAAGGGGAACCTACGAGCAGTACTTC.

Turning to this clonotype: This beta chain represents an off-target read in a library built for alpha chains; its size is of limited meaning. J is TRBJ1-6 and V is TRBV3-1; 8 bases agree with TRBD1. Germline lookup yields CDR1 LGHDT and CDR2 YNNKEL (reference sequence). The CDR3 has 13 residues. V shed 6 bases and J 10 bases; nucleotides not matched to a gene: 5. CDR3 in amino acids: CASSDRGISPLHF. CDR3 sequence (DNA): TGTGCCAGCAGTGACAGGGGAATCTCACCCCTCCACTTT.

Sample share makes this clonotype hyperexpanded. This beta chain is off target for a library built for alpha chains, so its abundance means little. The chain employs TRBV6-1 and TRBJ1-5; 11 nucleotides align to TRBD1. J gave up 7 bases and V 3 bases, and 5 bases lay outside the gene matches. Germline CDR1 and CDR2: MNHNS and SASEGT. The CDR3 runs to 15 residues. CDR3 sequence: CASSDRTGGRQPQHF. The CDR3 DNA reads as TGTGCCAGCAGTGACAGGACAGGGGGCCGGCAGCCCCAGCATTTT.

Concerning this clonotype: A library prepared for alpha chains yielded this beta chain as an off-target read; its size is of little meaning. The chain recombines TRBV28 with TRBJ2-2, with TRBD2 as a possible D gene (8 bases). The V and J ends lost 5 bases and 7 bases respectively, with 17 bases between them. CDR3 length equals 15 residues. From germline, CDR1 is MDHEN and CDR2 SYDVKM. This chain's CDR3 is CASSGREGAIGELFF. CDR3 DNA: TGTGCCAGCAGTGGTCGGGAGGGGGCGATCGGGGAGCTGTTTTTT.

This clonotype was counted a few times. The size of this beta chain means little, since it is a stray read in a library made for alpha chains. This chain links TRBV6-1 with TRBJ2-1, with 11 bases aligning to TRBD2. After removal of 6 bases from V and 7 bases from J, the junction contained 17 bases not matched to a gene. The CDR3 spans 18 residues. CDR1 is MNHNS, CDR2 SASEGT, per germline. The DNA for the CDR3 is TGTGCCAGCAGCGAAAACCCTGGACTAGCGGGTAGTTCAAATGAGCAGTTCTTC. Amino acid sequence: CASSENPGLAGSSNEQFF.

For this clonotype: This beta chain represents an off-target read in a library built for alpha chains; its size is of limited meaning. V is TRBV19 and J is TRBJ2-2; D call uncertain. The CDR3 consists of 14 residues. From germline, CDR1 is LNHDA and CDR2 SQIVND (reference sequence). V was clipped by 3 bases and J by 0 bases, with 5 bases between them. DNA for the CDR3: TGTGCCAGTAGTATCGGTGCGAACACCGGGGAGCTGTTTTTT. Residues: CASSIGANTGELFF. The entire variable domain, with the rest obtained from reference TRBV19 and TRBJ2-2, is as follows: DGGITQSPKYLFRKEGQNVTLSCEQNLNHDAMYWYRQDPGQGLRLIYYSQIVNDFQKGDIAEGYSVSREKKESFPLTVTSAQKNPTAFYLCASSIGANTGELFFGEGSRLTVL.

Judged by abundance, this clonotype is hyperexpanded. The library was prepared for alpha chains; this beta chain is a stray read, so its frequency means little. The chain has TRBV20-1 and TRBJ2-5; D tentatively reads TRBD1 or TRBD2 (6 bases each). This CDR3 spans 15 amino acids. V was trimmed by 2 bases and J by 2 bases, leaving 15 bases between them. Looked up from germline, CDR1 is DFQATT and CDR2 is SNEGSKA (reference sequence). CDR3 amino acids: CSARTGALRQETQYF. CDR3 bases: TGCAGTGCTAGAACGGGGGCTCTACGGCAAGAGACCCAGTACTTC.